A selection of T cell receptor beta chains follows, all from one sample in a study of blood T cell repertoires in COVID-19. Profiled with immunoSEQ multiplex PCR; TCRdb holds only in-frame clones, not every one. The repertoire has about 16,000 clones, roughly 82% of them found once; the top ten carry over 20%. The sequenced material came from peripheral blood. The receptors originated from a man older than 75 with active COVID-19. Both conserved end residues are part of each CDR3. The D gene is left open where the match is weak. Some rows have no size entry. The others give once, few or many, or a class for an expanded clone.

V gene,D gene,clone size,J gene,CDR3 protein,CDR3 DNA
TRBV18,TRBD2,.,TRBJ2-2,CASSPFGREANGGELFF,TGTGCCAGCTCACCCTTCGGGCGGGAGGCCAATGGAGGGGAGCTGTTTTTT
TRBV5-1,.,.,TRBJ1-1,CASSLAAPNTEAFF,TGCGCCAGCAGCTTAGCGGCTCCGAACACTGAAGCTTTCTTT
TRBV7-9,TRBD2,.,TRBJ2-1,CASSWDYSNEQFF,TGTGCCAGCAGCTGGGACTACAGCAATGAGCAGTTCTTC
TRBV7-2,.,.,TRBJ2-7,CASKREKLSDEQYF,TGTGCCAGCAAACGGGAGAAGTTGTCGGACGAGCAGTACTTC
TRBV6-1,.,.,TRBJ2-2,CASSEILRGELFF,TGTGCCAGCAGTGAAATCCTTCGGGGGGAGCTGTTTTTT
TRBV5-6,TRBD2,.,TRBJ2-1,CASSSGPNYNEQFF,TGTGCCAGCAGTAGCGGGCCTAACTACAATGAGCAGTTCTTC
TRBV12-3/TRBV12-4,TRBD2,.,TRBJ2-1,CASSTGGIGEQFF,TGTGCCAGCAGTACGGGGGGGATCGGTGAGCAGTTCTTC
TRBV2,.,.,TRBJ1-2,CASKRTQGFSNYGYTF,TGTGCCAGCAAGAGAACGCAGGGGTTCTCTAACTATGGCTACACCTTC
TRBV15,TRBD1,.,TRBJ2-7,CATSRGRDRGYEQYF,TGTGCCACCAGCAGAGGAAGGGACAGGGGGTACGAGCAGTACTTC
TRBV7-9,.,.,TRBJ2-7,CASSLSGDHEQYF,TGTGCCAGCAGCTTATCGGGGGACCACGAGCAGTACTTC
TRBV27,TRBD1,once,TRBJ2-7,CASRPPTGSGVYEQYF,TGTGCCAGCAGGCCTCCGACAGGGTCCGGAGTCTACGAGCAGTACTTC
TRBV6-4,TRBD1,.,TRBJ2-7,CASNRQGRYEQYF,TGTGCCAGCAATCGACAGGGTCGCTACGAGCAGTACTTC
TRBV27,.,.,TRBJ2-5,CASKLGVETQYF,TGTGCCAGCAAATTAGGGGTCGAGACCCAGTACTTC
TRBV7-2,TRBD2,.,TRBJ2-1,CASSRSGRVNEQFF,TGTGCCAGCAGCCGTAGCGGGAGGGTAAATGAGCAGTTCTTC
TRBV19,.,once,TRBJ2-7,CASSIVAATYEQYF,TGTGCCAGTAGTATAGTCGCGGCAACCTACGAGCAGTACTTC
TRBV6-1,TRBD1,.,TRBJ1-3,CASSESRDRLYLGNTIYF,TGTGCCAGCAGTGAGTCCCGGGACAGACTTTACCTCGGAAACACCATATATTTT
TRBV2,TRBD2,.,TRBJ2-3,CASETSGRTENLDTQYF,TGTGCCAGCGAGACTAGCGGGAGGACCGAAAACTTAGATACGCAGTATTTT
TRBV2,TRBD2,.,TRBJ2-3,CASSEVGLATPDTQYF,TGTGCCAGCAGTGAAGTTGGACTAGCCACCCCAGATACGCAGTATTTT
TRBV6-1,.,.,TRBJ1-1,CASSELTVYTEAFF,TGTGCCAGCAGTGAACTTACAGTCTACACTGAAGCTTTCTTT
TRBV2,.,few,TRBJ2-2,CASSDGSSGELFF,TGTGCCAGCAGTGATGGGAGTTCCGGGGAGCTGTTTTTT
TRBV5-4,TRBD2,.,TRBJ2-7,CASSLGLAGGLSYEQYF,TGTGCCAGCAGCTTGGGGCTAGCGGGAGGCCTCTCCTACGAGCAGTACTTC
TRBV5-1,.,.,TRBJ1-1,CASRQGDMNTEAFF,TGCGCCAGCAGACAGGGAGATATGAACACTGAAGCTTTCTTT
TRBV6-4,TRBD2,.,TRBJ2-3,CASSDPSGRSDTQYF,TGTGCCAGCAGTGACCCTAGCGGGAGGTCTGATACGCAGTATTTT
TRBV6-5,.,.,TRBJ1-2,CASRSRAARGYTF,TGTGCCAGCAGGTCCAGGGCCGCGCGTGGCTACACCTTC
TRBV7-8,.,.,TRBJ1-5,CASSLRGDQPQHF,TGTGCCAGCAGCTTAAGGGGTGACCAGCCCCAGCATTTT
TRBV13,.,.,TRBJ2-2,CASSTLAGPNTGELFF,TGTGCCAGCAGCACCCTCGCGGGGCCCAACACCGGGGAGCTGTTTTTT
TRBV7-9,.,.,TRBJ2-1,CASSLSGRDEQFF,TGTGCCAGCAGCTTATCCGGGAGAGATGAGCAGTTCTTC
TRBV10-2,.,.,TRBJ1-5,CASSETHTNQPQHF,TGCGCCAGCAGTGAAACACACACAAATCAGCCCCAGCATTTT